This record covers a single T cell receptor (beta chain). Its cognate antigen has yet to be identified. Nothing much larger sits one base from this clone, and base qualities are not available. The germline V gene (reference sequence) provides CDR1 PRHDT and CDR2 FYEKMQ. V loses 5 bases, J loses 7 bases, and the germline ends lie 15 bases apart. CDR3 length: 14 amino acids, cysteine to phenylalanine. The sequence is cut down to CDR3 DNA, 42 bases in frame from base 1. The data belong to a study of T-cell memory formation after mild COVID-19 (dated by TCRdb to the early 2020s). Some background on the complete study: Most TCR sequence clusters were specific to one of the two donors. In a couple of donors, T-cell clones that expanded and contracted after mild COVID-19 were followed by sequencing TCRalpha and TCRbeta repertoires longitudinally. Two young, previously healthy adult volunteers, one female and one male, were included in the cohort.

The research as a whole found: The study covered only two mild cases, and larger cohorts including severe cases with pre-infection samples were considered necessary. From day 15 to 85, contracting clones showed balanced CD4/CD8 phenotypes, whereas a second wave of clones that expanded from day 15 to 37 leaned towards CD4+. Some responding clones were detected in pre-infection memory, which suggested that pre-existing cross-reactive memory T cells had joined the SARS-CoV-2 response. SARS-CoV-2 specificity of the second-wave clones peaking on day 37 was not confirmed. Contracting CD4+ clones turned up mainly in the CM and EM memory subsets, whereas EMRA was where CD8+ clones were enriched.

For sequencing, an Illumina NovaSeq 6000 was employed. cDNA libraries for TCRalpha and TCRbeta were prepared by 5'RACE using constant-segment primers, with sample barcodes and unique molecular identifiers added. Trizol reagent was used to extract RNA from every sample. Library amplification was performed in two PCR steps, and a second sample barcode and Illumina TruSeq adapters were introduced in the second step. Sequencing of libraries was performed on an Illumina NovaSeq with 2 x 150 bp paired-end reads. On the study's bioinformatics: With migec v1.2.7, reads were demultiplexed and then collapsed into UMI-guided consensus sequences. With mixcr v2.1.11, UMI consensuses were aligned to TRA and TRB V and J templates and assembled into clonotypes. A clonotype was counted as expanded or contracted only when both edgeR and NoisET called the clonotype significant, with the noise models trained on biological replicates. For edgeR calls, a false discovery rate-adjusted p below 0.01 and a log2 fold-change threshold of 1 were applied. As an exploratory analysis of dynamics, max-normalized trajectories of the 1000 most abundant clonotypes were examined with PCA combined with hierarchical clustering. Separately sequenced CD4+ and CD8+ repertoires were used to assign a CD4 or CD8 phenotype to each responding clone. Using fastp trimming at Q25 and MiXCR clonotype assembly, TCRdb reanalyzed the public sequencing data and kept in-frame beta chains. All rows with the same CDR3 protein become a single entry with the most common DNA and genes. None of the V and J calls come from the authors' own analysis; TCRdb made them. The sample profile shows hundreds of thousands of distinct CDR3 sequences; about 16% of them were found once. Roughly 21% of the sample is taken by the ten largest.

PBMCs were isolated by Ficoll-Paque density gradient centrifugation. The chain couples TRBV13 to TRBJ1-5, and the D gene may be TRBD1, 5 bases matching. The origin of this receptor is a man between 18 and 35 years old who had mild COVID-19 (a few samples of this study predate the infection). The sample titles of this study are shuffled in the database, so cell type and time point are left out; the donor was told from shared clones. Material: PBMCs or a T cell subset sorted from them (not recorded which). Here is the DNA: TGTGCCAGCAGCCAAGGCGGGGGAGGCCAGCCCCAGCATTTT. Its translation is CASSQGGGGQPQHF.